This T cell receptor beta chain was sequenced in a study of CD8+ T cells in alopecia areata. On the study more broadly: Twice daily, treated patients received 5 to 10 mg of oral tofacitinib. General study results and limits: Tofacitinib significantly reduced both scalp clonality and expanded CD8+ clones among the top 100.

On this clone: The antigen is undetermined.

cDNA reverse transcribed from extracted RNA served as the sequencing template. TCRdb's copy holds only in-frame clones and misses some; the assay was immunoSEQ multiplex PCR. The table records some 180,000 clones, 50% to 65% of them present only once. Treatment here: oral pan-JAK inhibitor, 5-10 mg twice daily. The TCR comes from a human donor with alopecia areata. The specimen comprised CD8+ T cells sorted from blood, sampled at week 24, from a patient treated with tofacitinib.

The CDR3, as DNA: TGCAGCGTTGAAGATACTAGCGGGGAACCAAGAGATACGCAGTATTTT. This sequence encodes CSVEDTSGEPRDTQYF. The chain links TRBV29-1 to TRBJ2-3; TRBD2 agrees at 10 bases. CDR1 SQVTM and CDR2 ANQGSEA come from the germline V gene. CDR3 length: 16 residues. After removal of 0 bases from V and 5 bases from J, the junction contained 8 bases not matched to a gene.